The 18 T cell receptor beta chains listed next were all sequenced from one sample in a study of T cells after yellow fever vaccination. TCRdb reprocessed the 5' RACE reads with MiXCR, giving one entry per CDR3 protein. This sample carries about 230,000 distinct CDR3 sequences, approximately 6.8% of them seen once, and the ten largest clones take 1% to 1.2%. This specimen consisted of CD4+ T cells sorted from PBMCs, obtained on the day of the yellow fever booster vaccination. All receptors derive from a man aged 25 to 40 who received the YFV17D yellow fever vaccine.

There are many counts of this clonotype. J is TRBJ2-7 and V is TRBV5-1; TRBD2 might be the D (5 bases). V dropped 2 bases and J dropped 3 bases, with 6 bases sitting between them. The CDR3 has 12 amino acids. Germline loops: CDR1 SGHRS, CDR2 YFSETQ. For the CDR3, the DNA is TGCGCCAGCAGCTTCGGGGACTACGAGCAGTACTTC. Translating it yields CASSFGDYEQYF.

V usage is TRBV9 and J usage is TRBJ2-3, with D perhaps matching TRBD1 or TRBD2 (5 bases each). V lost 0 bases and J 3 bases, leaving 8 bases between the germline ends. The CDR3 spans 14 residues. CDR1 is SGDLS, CDR2 YYNGEE, per germline. The DNA of the CDR3 is TGTGCCAGCAGCGTAGGGGACGCTACAGATACGCAGTATTTT. Its translation: CASSVGDATDTQYF.

The V and J genes are TRBV3-1 and TRBJ2-3; the D is unclear. CDR1 is LGHDT and CDR2 is YNNKEL in the germline V gene (reference sequence). This CDR3 has 14 amino acids. Trimming cost V 1 base and J 0 bases, with 5 bases left between them. The CDR3 loop reads CASSQATSTDTQYF. The CDR3 region has the DNA TGTGCCAGCAGCCAAGCCACTAGCACAGATACGCAGTATTTT.

This clonotype was picked up a small number of times. This chain uses TRBV5-1 with TRBJ2-7, with D possibly TRBD2 on 5 matching bases. This CDR3 contains 14 residues. Germline values: CDR1 SGHRS, CDR2 YFSETQ. V gave up 2 bases and J gave up 1 base, with 10 bases separating them. CDR3 in amino acids: CASSFAGRSYEQYF. CDR3 DNA sequence: TGCGCCAGCAGCTTTGCGGGTCGTTCCTACGAGCAGTACTTC.

This clonotype was detected a few times. This chain links TRBV25-1 with TRBJ2-5; possible D gene TRBD2, 6 bases. CDR1 and CDR2 from the germline V gene are MGHDK and SYGVNS. There are 14 residues in the CDR3. The V gene lost 2 bases and the J gene lost 5 bases, with 12 bases spanning the gap. The DNA for the CDR3 is TGTGCCAGCAGTGAACCTAGCGCTGGGGAGACCCAGTACTTC. Its translation: CASSEPSAGETQYF. The full variable domain, in which reference TRBV25-1 and TRBJ2-5 provide the parts outside the CDR3, is EADIYQTPRYLVIGTGKKITLECSQTMGHDKMYWYQQDPGMELHLIHYSYGVNSTEKGDLSSESTVSRIRTEHFPLTLESARPSHTSQYLCASSEPSAGETQYFGPGTRLLVL.

J is TRBJ2-1 and V is TRBV18; D may be TRBD1 or TRBD2 (5 bases each). The germline CDR1 and CDR2 sequences are KGHSH and LQKENI. Trimming pared 1 base from V and 5 bases from J, leaving 9 bases between. There are 14 residues in the CDR3. Here the CDR3 reads CASSPRGTNNEQFF. The CDR3 bases are TGTGCCAGCTCACCACGGGGGACCAACAATGAGCAGTTCTTC.

This clonotype was detected only a few times. The chain's CDR3 is CASTGAGGSYNEQFF. CDR3 in DNA: TGTGCCAGCACTGGAGCGGGGGGCTCCTACAATGAGCAGTTCTTC. The chain recombines TRBV13 with TRBJ2-1; 9 bases agree with TRBD2. CDR3 length equals 15 residues. In germline, CDR1 is PRHDT, CDR2 FYEKMQ (reference sequence). V dropped 7 bases and J dropped 0; count of bases not matched to a gene: 4.

This clonotype showed up just a few times. The rearrangement uses TRBV10-3 and TRBJ2-1; 9 nucleotides line up with TRBD2. CDR1 is ENHRY and CDR2 is SYGVKD in the germline V gene. The J segment lost 8 bases and the V segment lost 9 bases, leaving 8 bases of the junction unmatched. This CDR3 contains 13 residues. The CDR3 sequence: CAMGLAGADEQFF. CDR3 coding DNA: TGTGCCATGGGTTTAGCGGGAGCGGATGAGCAGTTCTTC.

V and J are TRBV6-5 and TRBJ2-7; weak D call: TRBD1 (5 bases). V was clipped by 0 bases and J by 6 bases, with 15 bases between them. Germline V lookup: CDR1 MNHEY, CDR2 SVGAGI. The CDR3 has 15 amino acids. CDR3 residues: CASSYSMRRTGEQYF. In nucleotides, the CDR3 is TGTGCCAGCAGTTACTCGATGCGCCGAACAGGCGAGCAGTACTTC.

The chain has TRBV5-1 and TRBJ2-7, with 10 bases lining up with TRBD2. Germline CDR1 is SGHRS and CDR2 is YFSETQ. The V and J ends lost 1 base and 3 bases, in that order; junction bases with no gene match: 4. The CDR3 is made up of 15 amino acids. CDR3 nucleotide sequence: TGCGCCAGCAGCTTGAAACTAGCGGGAATCTACGAGCAGTACTTC. It yields the protein CASSLKLAGIYEQYF.

This chain uses TRBV10-2 with TRBJ2-1; D might be TRBD2 (6 bases). CDR3 size: 11 residues. CDR1 and CDR2 (germline): WSHSY, SAAADI. V was cut by 8 bases and J by 8 bases, with 10 bases left in between. The CDR3 nucleotides read TGCGCCAGCTTAGCGGCCCATGAGCAGTTCTTC. Translating it yields CASLAAHEQFF.

There are many counts of this clonotype. Germline and junction disagree at one end, which may indicate a read error. The V call is TRBV10-3, the J call TRBJ2-3, with D possibly being TRBD2 (5 bases). Germline CDR1 ENHRY, CDR2 SYGVKD. The CDR3 totals 16 residues. CDR3 sequence: CATSRGLALVTDTQYF. In DNA form, the CDR3 reads TGTGCCACCAGTAGAGGGCTAGCCCTAGTCACAGATACGCAGTATTTT.

About this clonotype itself: The junction and the germline gene differ at one end; a read error may be behind it. The J gene is TRBJ2-5, the V gene TRBV20-1, with 9 bases fitting TRBD2. Germline V gene data show CDR1 as DFQATT and CDR2 as SNEGSKA (reference sequence). The CDR3 loop spans 15 amino acids. The CDR3, as DNA: TGCGGTGCTAGGCCCCCTAGCGGGAATCAAGAGACCCAGTACTTC. It translates to CGARPPSGNQETQYF.

In DNA form, the CDR3 reads TGTGCCAGCAGCCAAGATCGGACTATAGTGGACACCATATATTTT. Protein sequence: CASSQDRTIVDTIYF. V usage is TRBV14 and J usage is TRBJ1-3; D remains ambiguous. The germline V and J ends were trimmed by 0 bases and 8 bases, with 14 bases remaining between them. The CDR3 totals 15 residues. Germline V gene sequence: CDR1 SGHDN, CDR2 FVKESK.

The chain joins TRBV30 to TRBJ1-1; TRBD1 is a possible D gene (5 bases). V shed 5 bases and J shed 8 bases, with 12 bases lying between them. The germline gives CDR1 GTSNPN, CDR2 SVGIG (reference sequence). The CDR3 loop spans 11 amino acids. CDR3 protein: CAWSRVIEAFF. The CDR3 DNA reads TGTGCCTGGTCCAGGGTCATAGAAGCTTTCTTT. Variable domain in full (rest from reference TRBV30 and TRBJ1-1): SQTIHQWPATLVQPVGSPLSLECTVEGTSNPNLYWYRQAAGRGLQLLFYSVGIGQISSEVPQNLSASRPQDRQFILSSKKLLLSDSGFYLCAWSRVIEAFFGQGTRLTVV.

The table lists this clonotype with many counts. V usage is TRBV5-1 and J usage is TRBJ2-5; 7 nucleotides match TRBD2. This CDR3 region has 16 residues. From germline, CDR1 is SGHRS and CDR2 YFSETQ. The ends lost 6 bases at V and 2 bases at J; junction bases unmatched: 13. The CDR3 sequence is CASNPGGSGPQETQYF. The CDR3 DNA reads as TGCGCCAGCAACCCGGGTGGTAGCGGGCCTCAAGAGACCCAGTACTTC.

This clonotype was counted between two and nine times. The chain combines TRBV20-1 with TRBJ2-5; D call uncertain. The germline V and J ends were trimmed by 6 bases and 2 bases, with 7 bases remaining between them. Germline V gene data show CDR1 as DFQATT and CDR2 as SNEGSKA (reference sequence). This CDR3 spans 11 amino acids. CDR3 nucleotide sequence: TGCAGTGCCCTGGGGCAAGAGACCCAGTACTTC. It specifies CSALGQETQYF.

As for this clonotype: This may be a read error, as it is one base from a much larger clone. V is TRBV6-1 and J is TRBJ2-2; 7 bases are a match to TRBD1. Germline loops: CDR1 MNHNS, CDR2 SASEGT. The CDR3 runs to 14 residues. CDR3 coding DNA: TGTGCCACCGACAGGGCTACGAACACCGGGGAGCTGCTTTTT. Protein product: CATDRATNTGELLF.